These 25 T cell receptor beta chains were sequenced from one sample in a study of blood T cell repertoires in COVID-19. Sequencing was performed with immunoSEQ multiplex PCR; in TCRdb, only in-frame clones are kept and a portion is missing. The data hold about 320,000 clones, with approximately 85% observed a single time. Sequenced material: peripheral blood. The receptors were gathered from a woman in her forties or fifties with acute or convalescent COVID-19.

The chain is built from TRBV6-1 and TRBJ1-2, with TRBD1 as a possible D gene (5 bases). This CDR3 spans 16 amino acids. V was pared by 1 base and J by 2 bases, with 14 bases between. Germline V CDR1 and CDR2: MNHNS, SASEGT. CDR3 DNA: TGTGCCAGCAGTGAAGGTAGACAGTACCAGAACTATGGCTACACCTTC. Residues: CASSEGRQYQNYGYTF.

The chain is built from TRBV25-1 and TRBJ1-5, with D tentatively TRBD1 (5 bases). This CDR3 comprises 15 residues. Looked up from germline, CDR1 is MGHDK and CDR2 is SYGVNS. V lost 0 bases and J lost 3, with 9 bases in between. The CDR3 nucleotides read TGTGCCAGCAGTGAATACAAAGGGGACAATCAGCCCCAGCATTTT. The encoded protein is CASSEYKGDNQPQHF.

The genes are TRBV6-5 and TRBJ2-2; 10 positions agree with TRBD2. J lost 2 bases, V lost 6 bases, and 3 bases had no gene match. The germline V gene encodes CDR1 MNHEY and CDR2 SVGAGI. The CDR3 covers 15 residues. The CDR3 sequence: CASRGTSVNTGELFF. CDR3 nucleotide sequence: TGTGCCAGCAGGGGGACTAGCGTTAACACCGGGGAGCTGTTTTTT.

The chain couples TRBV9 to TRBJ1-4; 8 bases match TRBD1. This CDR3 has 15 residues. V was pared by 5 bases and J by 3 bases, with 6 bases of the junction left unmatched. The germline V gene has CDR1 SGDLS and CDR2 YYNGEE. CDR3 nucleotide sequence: TGTGCCAGCAGGAGACAGGGGAATGCTAATGAAAAACTGTTTTTT. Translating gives CASRRQGNANEKLFF.

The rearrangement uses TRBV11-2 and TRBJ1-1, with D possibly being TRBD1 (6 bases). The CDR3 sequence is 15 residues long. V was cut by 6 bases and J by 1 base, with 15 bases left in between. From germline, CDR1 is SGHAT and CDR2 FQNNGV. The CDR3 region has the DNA TGTGCCAGCAGTTACGGACAGCTCTCGAACACTGAAGCTTTCTTT. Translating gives CASSYGQLSNTEAFF.

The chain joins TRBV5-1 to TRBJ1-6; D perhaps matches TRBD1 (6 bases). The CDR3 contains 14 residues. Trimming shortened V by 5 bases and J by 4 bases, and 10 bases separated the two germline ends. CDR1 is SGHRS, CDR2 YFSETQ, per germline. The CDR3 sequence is CASSWDKYNSPLHF. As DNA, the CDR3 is TGCGCCAGCAGTTGGGACAAGTATAATTCACCCCTCCACTTT.

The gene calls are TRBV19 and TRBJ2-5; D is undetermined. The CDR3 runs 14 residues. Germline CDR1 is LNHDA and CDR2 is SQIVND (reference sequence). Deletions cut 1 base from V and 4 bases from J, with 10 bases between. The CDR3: CASSIGTVGETQYF. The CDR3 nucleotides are TGTGCCAGTAGTATAGGTACAGTTGGAGAGACCCAGTACTTC.

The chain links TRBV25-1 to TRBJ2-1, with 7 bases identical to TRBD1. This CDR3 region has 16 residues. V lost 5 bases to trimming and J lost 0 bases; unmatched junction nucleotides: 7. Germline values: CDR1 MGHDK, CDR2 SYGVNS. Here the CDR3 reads CASSPNRGRSYNEQFF. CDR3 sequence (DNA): TGTGCCAGCAGTCCCAACAGGGGCCGCTCCTACAATGAGCAGTTCTTC.

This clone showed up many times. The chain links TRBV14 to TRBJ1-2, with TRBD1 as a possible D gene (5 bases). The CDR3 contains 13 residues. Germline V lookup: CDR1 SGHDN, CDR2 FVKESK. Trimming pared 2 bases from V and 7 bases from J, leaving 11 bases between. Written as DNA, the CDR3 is TGTGCCAGCAGCCAATCAGGGTCGGTTGGCTACACCTTC. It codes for CASSQSGSVGYTF.

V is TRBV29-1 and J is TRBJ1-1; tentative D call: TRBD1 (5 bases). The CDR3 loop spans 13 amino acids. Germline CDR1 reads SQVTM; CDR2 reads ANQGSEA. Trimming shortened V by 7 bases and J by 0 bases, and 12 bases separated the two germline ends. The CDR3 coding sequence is TGCAGCGGCTCAGGGCAAATGAACACTGAAGCTTTCTTT. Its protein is CSGSGQMNTEAFF.

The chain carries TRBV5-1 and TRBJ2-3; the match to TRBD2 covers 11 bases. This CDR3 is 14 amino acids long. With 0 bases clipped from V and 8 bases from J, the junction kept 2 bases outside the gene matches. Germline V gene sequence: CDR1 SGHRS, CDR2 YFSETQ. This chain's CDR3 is CASSLGLAGGTQYF. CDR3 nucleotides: TGCGCCAGCAGCTTGGGGCTAGCGGGAGGTACGCAGTATTTT.

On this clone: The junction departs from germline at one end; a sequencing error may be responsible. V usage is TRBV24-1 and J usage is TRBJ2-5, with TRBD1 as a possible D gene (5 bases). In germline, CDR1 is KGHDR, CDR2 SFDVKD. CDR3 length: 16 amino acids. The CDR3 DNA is TGTGCCGCCAGTGATTTGCTTAGGGGATTAGGTGAGACCCAGTACTTC. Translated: CAASDLLRGLGETQYF.

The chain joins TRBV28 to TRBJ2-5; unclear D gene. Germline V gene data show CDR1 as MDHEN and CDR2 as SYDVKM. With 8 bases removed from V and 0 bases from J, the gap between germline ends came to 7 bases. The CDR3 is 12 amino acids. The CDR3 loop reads CASRHYQETQYF. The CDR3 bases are TGTGCCAGCCGACATTACCAAGAGACCCAGTACTTC.

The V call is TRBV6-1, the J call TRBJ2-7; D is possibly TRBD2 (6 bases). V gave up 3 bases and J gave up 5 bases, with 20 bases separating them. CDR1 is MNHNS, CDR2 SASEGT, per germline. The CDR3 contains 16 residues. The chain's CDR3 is CASSDPPRGRWDEQYF. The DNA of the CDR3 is TGTGCCAGCAGTGATCCCCCGCGGGGAAGGTGGGACGAGCAGTACTTC.

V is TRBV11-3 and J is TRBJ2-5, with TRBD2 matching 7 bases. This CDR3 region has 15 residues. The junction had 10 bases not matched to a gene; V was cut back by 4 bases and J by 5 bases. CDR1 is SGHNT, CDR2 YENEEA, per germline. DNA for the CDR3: TGTGCCAGCAGCTCCCGGGGGAGGGCCGGGGAGACCCAGTACTTC. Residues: CASSSRGRAGETQYF.

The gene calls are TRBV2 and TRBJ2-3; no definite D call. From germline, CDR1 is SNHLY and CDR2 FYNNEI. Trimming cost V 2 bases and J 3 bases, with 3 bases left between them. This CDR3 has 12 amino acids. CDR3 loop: CASSETTDTQYF. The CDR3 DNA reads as TGTGCCAGCAGTGAAACAACAGATACGCAGTATTTT.

CDR3 DNA sequence: TGTGCCAGCAGCTTCCGGGAAATAAGCTACGAGCAGTACTTC. It is translated as CASSFREISYEQYF. This chain links TRBV7-8 with TRBJ2-7, with D perhaps TRBD2 (5 bases). Trimming stripped 3 bases from V and 3 bases from J, with 12 bases between. CDR1 and CDR2 (germline): SGHVS, FQNEAQ. This CDR3 spans 14 amino acids.

CDR3 coding DNA: TGCGCCAGCAGCCACTCCGGGTATGAGAATTCACCCCTCCACTTT. Translating it yields CASSHSGYENSPLHF. The gene calls are TRBV4-1 and TRBJ1-6; D uncertain. The CDR3 is 15 residues long. V was cut by 3 bases and J by 7 bases, with 13 bases left in between. Germline V lookup: CDR1 MGHRA, CDR2 YSYEKL.

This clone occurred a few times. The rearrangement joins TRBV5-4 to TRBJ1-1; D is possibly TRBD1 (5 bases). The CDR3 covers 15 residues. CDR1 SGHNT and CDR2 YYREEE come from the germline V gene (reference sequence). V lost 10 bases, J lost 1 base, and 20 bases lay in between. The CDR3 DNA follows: TGTGCCTGCGGGGGAGGGACTAACAGGAACACTGAAGCTTTCTTT. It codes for CACGGGTNRNTEAFF.

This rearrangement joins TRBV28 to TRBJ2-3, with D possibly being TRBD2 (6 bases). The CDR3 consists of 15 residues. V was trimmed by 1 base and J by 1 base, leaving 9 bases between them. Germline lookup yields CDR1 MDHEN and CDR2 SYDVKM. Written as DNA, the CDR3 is TGTGCCAGCAGTTTATTGTCTAGCGGCACAGATACGCAGTATTTT. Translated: CASSLLSSGTDTQYF.

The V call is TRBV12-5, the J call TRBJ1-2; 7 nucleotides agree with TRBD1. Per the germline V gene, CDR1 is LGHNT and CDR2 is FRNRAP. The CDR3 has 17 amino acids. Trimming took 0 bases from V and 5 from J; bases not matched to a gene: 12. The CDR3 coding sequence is TGTGCTAGTGGTTTGGTACTCGGGCCAGGGGGGTCGTATGGCTACACCTTC. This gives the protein CASGLVLGPGGSYGYTF.

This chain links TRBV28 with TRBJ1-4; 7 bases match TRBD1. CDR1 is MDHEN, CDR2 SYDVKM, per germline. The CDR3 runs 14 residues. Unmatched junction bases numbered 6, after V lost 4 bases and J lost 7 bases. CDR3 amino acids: CASSWQGGVEKLFF. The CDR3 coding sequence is TGTGCCAGCAGTTGGCAAGGGGGCGTTGAAAAACTGTTTTTT.

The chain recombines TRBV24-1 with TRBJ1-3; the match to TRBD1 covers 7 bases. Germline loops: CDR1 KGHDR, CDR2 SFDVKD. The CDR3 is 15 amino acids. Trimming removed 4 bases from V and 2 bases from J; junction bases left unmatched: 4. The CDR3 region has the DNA TGTGCCACCAGTGACCCCAGGGGGGCTGGAAACACCATATATTTT. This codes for CATSDPRGAGNTIYF.

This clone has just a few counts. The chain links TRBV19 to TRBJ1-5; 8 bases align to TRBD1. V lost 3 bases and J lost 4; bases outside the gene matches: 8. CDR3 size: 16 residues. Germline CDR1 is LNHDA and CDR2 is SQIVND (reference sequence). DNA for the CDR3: TGTGCCAGTAGTATGTATCAGGGGGCACGGAATCAGCCCCAGCATTTT. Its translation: CASSMYQGARNQPQHF.

The CDR3 protein is CSVVRTALGEQYF. In nucleotides, the CDR3 is TGCAGCGTTGTAAGGACAGCGTTGGGTGAGCAGTACTTC. The chain combines TRBV29-1 with TRBJ2-7; D possibly corresponds to TRBD1 (6 bases). The CDR3 length is 13 residues. The germline CDR1 and CDR2 sequences are SQVTM and ANQGSEA. V dropped 4 bases and J dropped 7 bases, with 17 bases sitting between them.